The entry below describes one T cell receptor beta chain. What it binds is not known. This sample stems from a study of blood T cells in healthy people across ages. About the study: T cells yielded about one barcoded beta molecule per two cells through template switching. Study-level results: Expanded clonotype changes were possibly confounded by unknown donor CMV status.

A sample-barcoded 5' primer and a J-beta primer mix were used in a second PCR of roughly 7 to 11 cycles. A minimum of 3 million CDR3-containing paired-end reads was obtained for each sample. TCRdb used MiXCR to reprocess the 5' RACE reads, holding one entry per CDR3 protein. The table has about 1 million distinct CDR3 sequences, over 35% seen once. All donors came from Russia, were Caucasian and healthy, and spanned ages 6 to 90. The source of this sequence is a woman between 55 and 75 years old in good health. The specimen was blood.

CDR3 coding DNA: TGTGCCAGCAGACAGGGCCAACTTAACTATGGCTACACCTTC. Translating gives CASRQGQLNYGYTF. The chain links TRBV6-5 to TRBJ1-2; maybe TRBD1 (6 bases). With 6 bases removed from V and 1 base from J, the gap between germline ends came to 12 bases. This CDR3 contains 14 residues. The germline CDR1 and CDR2 sequences are MNHEY and SVGAGI.